The 14 T cell receptor beta chains given below trace back to one sample, sequenced in a study of T cell responses to AZD1222 COVID-19 vaccine. Sequencing was performed with immunoSEQ multiplex PCR; in TCRdb, only in-frame clones are kept and a portion is missing. There are some 30,000 clones in the sample; about 88% occur only once, and approximately 6.8% lies in the top ten. The input for sequencing was peripheral blood, taken on day 0 of AZD1222 vaccination. The receptors derive from an adult in good health.

The V call is TRBV24-1, the J call TRBJ2-2; D remains unclear. The CDR3 contains 12 residues. V was cut by 5 bases and J by 8 bases, with 8 bases left in between. Germline values: CDR1 KGHDR, CDR2 SFDVKD. The CDR3 sequence is CATSGGSGELFF. The CDR3 DNA reads as TGTGCCACCAGTGGGGGTTCGGGGGAGCTGTTTTTT.

The chain uses TRBV15 and TRBJ1-5; TRBD1 might be the D (5 bases). The CDR3 runs to 16 residues. Germline CDR1 and CDR2: LNHNV and YYDKDF (reference sequence). Trimming removed 5 bases at V and 2 bases at J, with 16 bases between. CDR3: CATSPPEGYGNQPQHF. The CDR3 region has the DNA TGTGCCACCAGCCCCCCGGAGGGGTATGGCAATCAGCCCCAGCATTTT.

V gene TRBV28 combines with J gene TRBJ2-1; 10 bases match TRBD1. V lost 6 bases and J lost 8; bases outside the gene matches: 13. Germline V gene data show CDR1 as MDHEN and CDR2 as SYDVKM. The CDR3 has 16 amino acids. The DNA of the CDR3 is TGTGCCAGCAGCCCCCCAATGGGGACAGGGGAGGATGAGCAGTTCTTC. It specifies CASSPPMGTGEDEQFF.

The chain has TRBV10-3 and TRBJ1-5; no clear D. Trimming removed 10 bases from V and 1 base from J, with 8 bases in between. CDR3 size: 12 residues. Per germline, CDR1 ENHRY and CDR2 SYGVKD. In DNA, the CDR3 is TGTGCCACTCGTCAGAGCAATCAGCCCCAGCATTTT. It encodes CATRQSNQPQHF.

The V gene is TRBV7-9, the J gene TRBJ1-5; TRBD1 matches 9 bases. The CDR3 totals 14 residues. Trimming cost V 5 bases and J 5 bases; bases outside gene matches: 4. The germline CDR1 and CDR2 sequences are SEHNR and FQNEAQ (reference sequence). The DNA for the CDR3 is TGTGCCAGCAGCCCAGGACAGGGGTATCAGCCCCAGCATTTT. It is translated as CASSPGQGYQPQHF.

The J gene is TRBJ2-5, the V gene TRBV10-3, with D perhaps matching TRBD2 (5 bases). Germline-derived CDR1 and CDR2 are ENHRY and SYGVKD. Trimming shortened V by 10 bases and J by 2 bases, and 17 bases separated the two germline ends. This CDR3 comprises 14 residues. CDR3 residues: CATHSGAGQETQYF. In DNA, the CDR3 is TGTGCCACTCACAGCGGTGCGGGTCAAGAGACCCAGTACTTC.

The V and J genes are TRBV6-5 and TRBJ1-1; tentative D call: TRBD1 (6 bases). This CDR3 spans 13 amino acids. V lost 5 bases and J 10 bases, leaving 17 bases between the germline ends. Germline loops: CDR1 MNHEY, CDR2 SVGAGI. The DNA for the CDR3 is TGTGCCAGCAGTAACGGGCAGGGGTTGGTAGCTTTCTTT. Its translation: CASSNGQGLVAFF.

The gene calls are TRBV28 and TRBJ1-1; no clear D. Germline V gene lookup returns CDR1 MDHEN and CDR2 SYDVKM. This CDR3 contains 12 residues. Trimming stripped 4 bases from V and 1 base from J, with 4 bases between. CDR3 amino acids: CASSYRNTEAFF. The CDR3 DNA reads TGTGCCAGCAGTTACAGGAACACTGAAGCTTTCTTT.

This chain uses TRBV3-1 (or the pseudogene TRBV3-2) with TRBJ1-1; D remains unclear. Germline CDR1 LGHDT, CDR2 YNNKEL (reference sequence). The CDR3 runs to 12 residues. Between the trimmed V and J ends, which lost 4 bases and 11 bases, there was a span of 14 bases. CDR3 in amino acids: CASSPRRGQAFF. The DNA of the CDR3 is TGTGCCAGCAGCCCCCGAAGAGGGCAGGCTTTCTTT.

This chain links TRBV28 with TRBJ1-2; 7 positions agree with TRBD1. Per germline, CDR1 MDHEN and CDR2 SYDVKM. Losses at the gene ends were 3 bases for V and 2 bases for J; bases not matched to a gene: 6. The length of the CDR3 is 15 residues. In DNA form, the CDR3 reads TGTGCCAGCAGTTTTTCAATGGGACAGAACTATGGCTACACCTTC. It yields the protein CASSFSMGQNYGYTF.

The chain carries TRBV19 and TRBJ1-4; D is ambiguous. V lost 3 bases and J 8 bases, leaving 10 bases between the germline ends. The CDR3 runs 13 residues. Looked up from germline, CDR1 is LNHDA and CDR2 is SQIVND (reference sequence). CDR3 residues: CASSIAAYEKLFF. The CDR3 nucleotides read TGTGCCAGTAGTATCGCGGCTTACGAAAAACTGTTTTTT.

The chain recombines TRBV29-1 with TRBJ2-7; TRBD1 agrees at 11 bases. Losses at the gene ends were 7 bases for V and 7 bases for J; bases not matched to a gene: 6. Germline V gives CDR1 SQVTM, CDR2 ANQGSEA. CDR3 length: 12 residues. CDR3 amino acids: CSADRGLGEQYF. The CDR3 DNA reads TGCAGCGCGGACAGGGGGCTAGGAGAGCAGTACTTC.

The gene calls are TRBV7-8 and TRBJ2-3; 8 bases agree with TRBD2. CDR1 SGHVS and CDR2 FQNEAQ come from the germline V gene. The CDR3 sequence is 18 residues long. With 5 bases clipped from V and 9 bases from J, the junction kept 22 bases outside the gene matches. Written as DNA, the CDR3 is TGTGCCAGCAGCCCCGGGTGGAGCGGGGGATCGTCGAGGGGCACGCAGTATTTT. This translates into CASSPGWSGGSSRGTQYF. The full variable domain, in which reference TRBV7-8 and TRBJ2-3 provide the parts outside the CDR3, is GAGVSQSPRYKVAKRGQDVALRCDPISGHVSLFWYQQALGQGPEFLTYFQNEAQLDKSGLPSDRFFAERPEGSVSTLKIQRTQQEDSAVYLCASSPGWSGGSSRGTQYFGPGTRLTVL.

V is TRBV5-6 and J is TRBJ1-1; the match to TRBD1 covers 7 bases. Germline CDR1 is SGHDT and CDR2 is YYEEEE. The CDR3 is 14 residues long. V trimming: 6 bases; J trimming: 4 bases; junction bases outside the gene matches: 9. CDR3 bases: TGTGCCAGCACCACAACAGGGGTCCTCACTGAAGCTTTCTTT. Amino acid sequence: CASTTTGVLTEAFF.